This entry concerns a single TCR beta chain. Trimming took 2 bases from V and 4 from J, leaving 12 bases between them. This CDR3 has 13 amino acids. Germline V gene lookup returns CDR1 SQVTM and CDR2 ANQGSEA. Profiling relied on immunoSEQ multiplex PCR, and the TCRdb table lists in-frame clones only, not all of them. The sample yields 29,000 or so clones, roughly 89% seen once. The data originate from a study of lymphopenia after photon versus proton radiotherapy. The J gene is TRBJ2-7, the V gene TRBV29-1, with D possibly being TRBD2 (6 bases). This sequence originates from an older woman with cholangiocarcinoma. Some clones in this sample may be carry-over from other donors' samples. Sequenced here: peripheral blood, sampled from a patient treated with proton-based radiotherapy. The CDR3 DNA reads TGCAGCGTTGAATCCCCAGGGAGGTACGAGCAGTACTTC. Translated: CSVESPGRYEQYF.